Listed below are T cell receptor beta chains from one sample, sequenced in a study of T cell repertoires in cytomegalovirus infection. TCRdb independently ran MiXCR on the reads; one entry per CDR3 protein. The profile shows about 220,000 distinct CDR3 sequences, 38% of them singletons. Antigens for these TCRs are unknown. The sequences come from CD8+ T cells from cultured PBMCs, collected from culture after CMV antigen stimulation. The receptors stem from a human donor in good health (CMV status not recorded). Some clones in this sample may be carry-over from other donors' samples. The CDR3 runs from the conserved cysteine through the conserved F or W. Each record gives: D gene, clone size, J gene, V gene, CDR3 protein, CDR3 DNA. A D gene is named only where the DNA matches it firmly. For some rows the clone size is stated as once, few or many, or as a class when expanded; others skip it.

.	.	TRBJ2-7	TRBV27	CASSAGWVSGKQYF	TGTGCCAGCAGCGCTGGCTGGGTATCGGGAAAGCAGTACTTC
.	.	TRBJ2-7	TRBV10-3	CAISEATVYEQYF	TGTGCCATCAGTGAAGCTACGGTTTACGAGCAGTACTTC
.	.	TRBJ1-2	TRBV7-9	CASSPPGGTYGYTF	TGTGCCAGCAGCCCCCCGGGAGGGACCTATGGCTACACCTTC
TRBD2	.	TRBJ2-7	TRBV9	CASSPRREGLNEQYF	TGTGCCAGCAGCCCCCGGCGGGAGGGCCTCAACGAGCAGTACTTC
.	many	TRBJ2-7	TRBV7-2	CASSLAGAGYEQYF	TGTGCCAGCAGCTTAGCCGGCGCTGGGTACGAGCAGTACTTC
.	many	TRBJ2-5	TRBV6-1	CASSDERARRETQYF	TGTGCCAGCAGTGATGAGCGGGCCCGACGAGAGACCCAGTACTTC
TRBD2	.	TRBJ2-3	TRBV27	CASSLYPSGSTDTQYF	TGTGCCAGCAGTTTGTACCCTAGCGGGAGCACAGATACGCAGTATTTT
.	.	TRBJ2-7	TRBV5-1	CASSAGAGAREQYF	TGCGCCAGCAGCGCGGGGGCTGGCGCTAGGGAGCAGTACTTC
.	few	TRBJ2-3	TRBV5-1	CASSMPQGSTDTQYF	TGCGCCAGCAGCATGCCCCAGGGGTCGACAGATACGCAGTATTTT
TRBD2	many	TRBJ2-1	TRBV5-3	CARISGRALNEQFF	TGTGCCAGAATAAGCGGGAGGGCCTTGAATGAGCAGTTCTTC
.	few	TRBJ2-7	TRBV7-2	CASSPDPGTYEQYF	TGTGCCAGCAGCCCCGACCCGGGGACCTACGAGCAGTACTTC